One sample yielded the 3 T cell receptor beta chains listed below, sequenced in a study of blood T cell repertoires in COVID-19. Measured with immunoSEQ multiplex PCR; TCRdb has only the in-frame clones, and not every one. This table holds roughly 200,000 clones, 85% found once. The sequencing input was peripheral blood. These receptors were collected from an elderly woman with acute or convalescent COVID-19.

The chain couples TRBV7-2 to TRBJ1-3; 10 bases are shared with TRBD1. The CDR3 runs 17 residues. The V and J ends lost 5 bases and 2 bases, in that order; junction bases with no gene match: 9. The germline gives CDR1 SGHTA, CDR2 FQGNSA. CDR3 region: CASSPGGTGVTGNTIYF. CDR3 bases: TGTGCCAGCAGCCCGGGCGGGACAGGGGTAACTGGAAACACCATATATTTT.

The chain employs TRBV6-6 and TRBJ1-1; TRBD1 agrees at 7 bases. The V segment lost 6 bases and the J segment 9 bases; nucleotides outside the gene matches: 10. The CDR3 is 13 residues long. CDR1 MNHNY and CDR2 SVGAGI come from the germline V gene (reference sequence). This CDR3 reads CASSRGQAAQAFF. The DNA of the CDR3 is TGTGCCAGCAGCCGCGGACAGGCTGCCCAAGCTTTCTTT.

This chain links TRBV5-1 with TRBJ2-1; a weak D match, TRBD1 (6 bases). The CDR3 length is 14 residues. Trimming left V 4 bases short and J 2 bases short, with 10 bases between. CDR1 is SGHRS and CDR2 is YFSETQ in the germline V gene. Here the CDR3 reads CASSQGKAYNEQFF. Written as DNA, the CDR3 is TGCGCCAGCAGCCAGGGGAAGGCCTACAATGAGCAGTTCTTC. Drawing the rest from reference TRBV5-1 and TRBJ2-1, the complete variable domain is KAGVTQTPRYLIKTRGQQVTLSCSPISGHRSVSWYQQTPGQGLQFLFEYFSETQRNKGNFPGRFSGRQFSNSRSEMNVSTLELGDSALYLCASSQGKAYNEQFFGPGTRLTVL.